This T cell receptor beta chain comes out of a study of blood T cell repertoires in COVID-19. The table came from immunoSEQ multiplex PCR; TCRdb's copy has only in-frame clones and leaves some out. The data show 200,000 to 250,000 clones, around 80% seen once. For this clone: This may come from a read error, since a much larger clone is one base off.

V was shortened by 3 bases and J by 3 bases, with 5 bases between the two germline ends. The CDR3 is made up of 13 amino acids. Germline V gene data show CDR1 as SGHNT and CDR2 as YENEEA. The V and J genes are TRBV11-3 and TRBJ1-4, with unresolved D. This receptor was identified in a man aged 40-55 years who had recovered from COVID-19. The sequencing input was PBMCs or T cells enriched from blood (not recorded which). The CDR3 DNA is TGTGCCAGCAGCTTCGGGGCTAATGAAAAACTGTTTTTT. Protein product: CASSFGANEKLFF. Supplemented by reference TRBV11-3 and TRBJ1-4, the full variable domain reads EAGVVQSPRYKIIEKKQPVAFWCNPISGHNTLYWYLQNLGQGPELLIRYENEEAVDDSQLPKDRFSAERLKGVDSTLKIQPAELGDSAVYLCASSFGANEKLFFGSGTQLSVL.